The clone carrying this T cell receptor (beta chain) came up many times. What it recognizes is unknown. This CDR3 has 14 residues. Trimming removed 2 bases from V and 6 bases from J, with 13 bases in between. Germline V CDR1 and CDR2: SGHAT, FQNNGV. The data originate from a study of regulatory T cells in long-lasting Graves disease. General study points: Patients with persistent disease shared around 2,700 public clonotypes, outpacing the 966 shared by new patients.

Construction of TCR beta libraries relied on iRepertoire HTBI primers and on Arm-PCR targeting CDR3 regions. From the multiplex PCR reads, TCRdb called clonotypes with MiXCR, one entry per CDR3 protein. Seen here are around 480,000 distinct CDR3 sequences, 15% to 20% observed once, and the top ten hold 9% to 15%. Specified time point: newly diagnosed GD, antithyroid drugs for less than 3 months. Isolated PBMC RNA provided the starting material for the TCR library. A blood draw put about 10 milliliters of peripheral blood into EDTA tubes. A further study also used this sample, focusing on T cells in Graves' hyperthyroidism and ophthalmopathy. From that paper: Investigators excluded patients with uncontrolled infection, other autoimmune disease, pregnancy or lactation.

This receptor was taken from a man aged 35 to 55 with Graves disease. Sequenced here: peripheral blood mononuclear cells (PBMCs), sampled at new diagnosis, from a patient treated with antithyroid drugs. The chain recombines TRBV11-2 with TRBJ2-5; D call uncertain. The CDR3 bases are TGTGCCAGCAGCTTAAGTCCAGCATGGAAGACCCAGTACTTC. This codes for CASSLSPAWKTQYF. Variable domain in full (rest from reference TRBV11-2 and TRBJ2-5): EAGVAQSPRYKIIEKRQSVAFWCNPISGHATLYWYQQILGQGPKLLIQFQNNGVVDDSQLPKDRFSAERLKGVDSTLKIQPAKLEDSAVYLCASSLSPAWKTQYFGPGTRLLVL.